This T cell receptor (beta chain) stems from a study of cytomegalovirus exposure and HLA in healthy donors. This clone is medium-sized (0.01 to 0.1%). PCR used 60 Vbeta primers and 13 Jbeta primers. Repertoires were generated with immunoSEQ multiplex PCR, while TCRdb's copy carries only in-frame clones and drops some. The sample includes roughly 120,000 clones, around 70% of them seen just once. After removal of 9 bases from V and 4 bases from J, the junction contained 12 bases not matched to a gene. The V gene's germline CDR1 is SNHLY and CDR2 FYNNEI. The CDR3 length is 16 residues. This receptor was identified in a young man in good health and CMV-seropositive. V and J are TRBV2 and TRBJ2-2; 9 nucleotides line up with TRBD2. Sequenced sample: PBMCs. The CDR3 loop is CASGALAGFFTGELFF. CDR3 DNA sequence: TGTGCCAGTGGGGCACTAGCGGGTTTTTTCACCGGGGAGCTGTTTTTT.